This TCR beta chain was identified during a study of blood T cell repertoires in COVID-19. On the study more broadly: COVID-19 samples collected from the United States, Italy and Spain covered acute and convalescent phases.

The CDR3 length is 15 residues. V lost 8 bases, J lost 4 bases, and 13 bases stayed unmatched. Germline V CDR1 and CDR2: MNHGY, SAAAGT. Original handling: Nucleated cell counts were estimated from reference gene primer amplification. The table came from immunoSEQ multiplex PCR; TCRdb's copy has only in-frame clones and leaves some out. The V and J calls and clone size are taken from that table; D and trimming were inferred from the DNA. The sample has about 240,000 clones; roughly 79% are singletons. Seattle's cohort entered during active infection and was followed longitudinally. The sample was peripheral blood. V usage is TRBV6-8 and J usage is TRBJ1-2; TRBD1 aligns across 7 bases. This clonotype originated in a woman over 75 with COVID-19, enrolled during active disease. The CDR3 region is CASYGGRDSLYGYTF. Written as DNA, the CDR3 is TGTGCCAGCTACGGAGGAAGGGACAGCCTCTATGGCTACACCTTC.